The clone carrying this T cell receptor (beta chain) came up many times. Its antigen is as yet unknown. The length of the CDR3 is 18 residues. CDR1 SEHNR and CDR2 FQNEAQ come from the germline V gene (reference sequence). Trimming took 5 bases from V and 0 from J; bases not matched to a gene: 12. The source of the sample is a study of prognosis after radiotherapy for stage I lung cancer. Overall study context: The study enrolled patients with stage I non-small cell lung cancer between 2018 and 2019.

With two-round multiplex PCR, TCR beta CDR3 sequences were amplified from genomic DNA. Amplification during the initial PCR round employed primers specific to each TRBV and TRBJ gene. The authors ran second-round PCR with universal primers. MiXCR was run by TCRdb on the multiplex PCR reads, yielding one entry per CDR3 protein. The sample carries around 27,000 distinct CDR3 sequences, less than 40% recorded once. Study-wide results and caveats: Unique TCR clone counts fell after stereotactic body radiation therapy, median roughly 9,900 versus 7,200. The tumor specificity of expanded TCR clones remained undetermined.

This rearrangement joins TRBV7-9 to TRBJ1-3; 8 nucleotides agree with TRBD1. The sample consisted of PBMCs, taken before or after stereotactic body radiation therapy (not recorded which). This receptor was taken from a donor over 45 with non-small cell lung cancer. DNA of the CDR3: TGTGCCAGCAGCCCAGCCTCGACAGGGGTGTTCTCTGGAAACACCATATATTTT. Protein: CASSPASTGVFSGNTIYF.